These 30 T cell receptor beta chains were all obtained from the same sample, sequenced in a study of blood T cell repertoires in COVID-19. Method: immunoSEQ multiplex PCR; TCRdb's copy keeps in-frame clones and lacks some. The data show about 130,000 clones, more than 75% seen once. Specimen: peripheral blood. The receptor source for this set is an older woman with acute or convalescent COVID-19.

The chain carries TRBV5-1 and TRBJ1-1; TRBD1 aligns across 8 bases. In germline, CDR1 is SGHRS, CDR2 YFSETQ. The ends lost 3 bases at V and 6 bases at J; junction bases unmatched: 7. This CDR3 is built from 14 residues. In nucleotides, the CDR3 is TGCGCCAGCAGCTCTCCGACAGGGGAGGCTGAAGCTTTCTTT. Amino acid sequence: CASSSPTGEAEAFF. The entire variable domain, with the rest obtained from reference TRBV5-1 and TRBJ1-1, is as follows: KAGVTQTPRYLIKTRGQQVTLSCSPISGHRSVSWYQQTPGQGLQFLFEYFSETQRNKGNFPGRFSGRQFSNSRSEMNVSTLELGDSALYLCASSSPTGEAEAFFGQGTRLTVV.

The count of this clone is one. The chain joins TRBV7-9 to TRBJ2-3, with TRBD1 identical over 10 bases. The CDR3 runs to 16 residues. Germline CDR1 SEHNR, CDR2 FQNEAQ (reference sequence). With V trimmed by 6 bases and J by 3 bases, 9 bases remained unmatched. The CDR3 region has the DNA TGTGCCAGCAGACTTTGGACAGGGGGAGGGACAGATACGCAGTATTTT. This encodes CASRLWTGGGTDTQYF.

This chain joins TRBV10-3 and TRBJ1-1; a possible D gene is TRBD1 (5 bases). The germline V gene encodes CDR1 ENHRY and CDR2 SYGVKD. The CDR3 totals 13 residues. Trimming removed 7 bases from V and 3 bases from J, with 12 bases in between. The CDR3 nucleotides are TGTGCCATCAAGGGACGGGAGGACACTGAAGCTTTCTTT. Its translation is CAIKGREDTEAFF.

The rearrangement uses TRBV10-3 and TRBJ1-2, with a tentative D call TRBD1 (5 bases). The germline V gene encodes CDR1 ENHRY and CDR2 SYGVKD. V dropped 3 bases and J dropped 7 bases, with 9 bases sitting between them. The CDR3 has 12 amino acids. The chain's CDR3 is CAISDQGSGYTF. The CDR3 nucleotides are TGTGCCATCAGTGACCAGGGTAGTGGCTACACCTTC.

Comments on this clone: Within the sample, other DNA sequences also encode this same CDR3. The V call is TRBV10-3, the J call TRBJ2-1, with 12 bases identical to TRBD2. V trimming: 4 bases; J trimming: 6 bases; junction bases outside the gene matches: 1. CDR1 and CDR2 (germline): ENHRY, SYGVKD. This CDR3 spans 14 amino acids. CDR3 coding DNA: TGTGCCATCAGTGGACTAGCGGGAGTCAATGAGCAGTTCTTC. This translates into CAISGLAGVNEQFF.

DNA of the CDR3: TGTGCCAGTAGCCCTCGGACAGGACCTAACTATGGCTACACCTTC. This gives the protein CASSPRTGPNYGYTF. This chain uses TRBV19 with TRBJ1-2, with 7 bases aligning to TRBD1. The V segment lost 6 bases and the J segment 0 bases; nucleotides outside the gene matches: 7. Germline loops: CDR1 LNHDA, CDR2 SQIVND (reference sequence). The length of the CDR3 is 15 residues.

CDR3 in DNA: TGTGCCAGTAGTACAGGTCCTACGGTAGAGACACCCCTCCACTTT. Protein product: CASSTGPTVETPLHF. This chain joins TRBV19 and TRBJ1-6, with D hard to call. This CDR3 region has 15 residues. V lost 4 bases, J lost 11 bases, and 18 bases lay in between. Per germline, CDR1 LNHDA and CDR2 SQIVND (reference sequence).

This chain uses TRBV19 with TRBJ1-2, with 9 bases aligning to TRBD1. After removal of 4 bases from V and 4 bases from J, the junction contained 10 bases not matched to a gene. The germline CDR1 and CDR2 sequences are LNHDA and SQIVND (reference sequence). The CDR3 covers 16 residues. The CDR3 region has the DNA TGTGCCAGTAGTAATTCAGGGACAGGGAGCTTCTATGGCTACACCTTC. This translates into CASSNSGTGSFYGYTF. The whole variable domain, remainder taken from reference TRBV19 and TRBJ1-2, is DGGITQSPKYLFRKEGQNVTLSCEQNLNHDAMYWYRQDPGQGLRLIYYSQIVNDFQKGDIAEGYSVSREKKESFPLTVTSAQKNPTAFYLCASSNSGTGSFYGYTFGSGTRLTVV.

This clone was observed a few times. The chain joins TRBV7-9 to TRBJ2-1; D possibly corresponds to TRBD2 (6 bases). Trimming cost V 1 base and J 5 bases, with 18 bases left between them. The CDR3 is 17 amino acids. Germline values: CDR1 SEHNR, CDR2 FQNEAQ (reference sequence). The CDR3 loop is CASSLVGLPNLHNEQFF. Here the CDR3 DNA reads TGTGCCAGCAGCTTAGTCGGACTACCGAACCTACACAATGAGCAGTTCTTC.

The J gene is TRBJ1-4, the V gene TRBV18; a weak D match, TRBD1 (5 bases). V was clipped by 2 bases and J by 4 bases, with 5 bases between them. The CDR3 loop spans 13 amino acids. CDR1 is KGHSH, CDR2 LQKENI, per germline. In DNA form, the CDR3 reads TGTGCCAGCTCACCAAGGGGTAATGAAAAACTGTTTTTT. Its protein product is CASSPRGNEKLFF.

The chain has TRBV11-2 and TRBJ1-4, with 7 bases that match TRBD1. With V trimmed by 3 bases and J by 4 bases, 8 bases remained unmatched. Germline loops: CDR1 SGHAT, CDR2 FQNNGV. The CDR3 runs to 16 residues. The CDR3 DNA follows: TGTGCCAGCAGCTTTGCCCCGGGACAGTATAATGAAAAACTGTTTTTT. It encodes CASSFAPGQYNEKLFF.

This clone was recorded once. DNA for the CDR3: TGTGCCAGCAGCTTGGCGGTGAACACTGAAGCTTTCTTT. Its translation is CASSLAVNTEAFF. The chain has TRBV5-6 and TRBJ1-1; D not certain. Deletions cut 0 bases from V and 0 bases from J, with 3 bases between. The CDR3 is 13 residues long. Germline V CDR1 and CDR2: SGHDT, YYEEEE.

The chain carries TRBV4-1 and TRBJ1-1; 8 nucleotides align to TRBD1. J gave up 5 bases and V 0 bases, and 8 bases lay outside the gene matches. The CDR3 covers 16 residues. CDR1 and CDR2 (germline): MGHRA, YSYEKL. CDR3 coding DNA: TGCGCCAGCAGCCAAGACAGGGGGCGGCTTGGAACTGAAGCTTTCTTT. This translates into CASSQDRGRLGTEAFF.

Only one count was recorded for this clone. The chain links TRBV30 to TRBJ1-3, with a tentative D call TRBD1 (5 bases). V lost 5 bases, J lost 4 bases, and 15 bases lay in between. CDR1 and CDR2 from the germline V gene are GTSNPN and SVGIG (reference sequence). This CDR3 contains 14 residues. This CDR3 is CAWHPRDFGNTIYF. Here the CDR3 DNA reads TGTGCCTGGCACCCCCGGGACTTCGGAAACACCATATATTTT.

The chain employs TRBV7-9 and TRBJ2-1, with D perhaps matching TRBD2 (5 bases). Looked up from germline, CDR1 is SEHNR and CDR2 is FQNEAQ (reference sequence). The CDR3 consists of 16 residues. V lost 4 bases and J 0 bases, leaving 13 bases between the germline ends. The DNA for the CDR3 is TGTGCCAGCAGCTCCCCAGAGCGGAGCTCCTACAATGAGCAGTTCTTC. Its protein is CASSSPERSSYNEQFF.

The V call is TRBV6-5, the J call TRBJ1-1; D is uncertain. The CDR3 length is 13 residues. Germline V gives CDR1 MNHEY, CDR2 SVGAGI. V lost 9 bases and J lost 1, with 12 bases in between. CDR3: CASHLIGNTEAFF. CDR3 sequence (DNA): TGTGCCAGTCACCTAATCGGGAACACTGAAGCTTTCTTT.

The chain uses TRBV6-6 and TRBJ2-2, with D possibly TRBD1 on 6 matching bases. The CDR3 extends over 15 amino acids. In germline, CDR1 is MNHNY, CDR2 SVGAGI (reference sequence). Trimming removed 2 bases at V and 3 bases at J, with 10 bases between. The CDR3, as DNA: TGTGCCAGCAGTTACGGGCAGGGGTACACCGGGGAGCTGTTTTTT. Translating gives CASSYGQGYTGELFF.

This clone came up a few times. The chain is built from TRBV2 and TRBJ2-2, with D maybe TRBD2 (6 bases). The CDR3 loop spans 14 amino acids. V lost 6 bases to trimming and J lost 5 bases, with 13 bases between them. CDR1 and CDR2 from the germline V gene are SNHLY and FYNNEI. CDR3 loop: CASSRGRLTGELFF. As DNA, the CDR3 is TGTGCCAGCAGCAGAGGGAGGCTTACCGGGGAGCTGTTTTTT.

This chain links TRBV18 with TRBJ1-3, with a tentative D call TRBD1 (5 bases). Germline lookup yields CDR1 KGHSH and CDR2 LQKENI. V lost 3 bases and J lost 4, with 10 bases in between. The CDR3 is made up of 14 amino acids. This CDR3 is CASSPTVSGNTIYF. In DNA form, the CDR3 reads TGTGCCAGCTCACCGACAGTGTCCGGAAACACCATATATTTT.

DNA of the CDR3: TGTGCCTGGATGGGACTAGCGGGAGGGACCCAGTACTTC. Its protein product is CAWMGLAGGTQYF. The chain has TRBV30 and TRBJ2-5; 15 nucleotides agree with TRBD2. With V trimmed by 4 bases and J by 7 bases, 1 base remained unmatched. CDR3 size: 13 residues. Germline V CDR1 and CDR2: GTSNPN, SVGIG (reference sequence).

The chain uses TRBV5-1 and TRBJ2-2, with TRBD1 matching over 7 bases. The CDR3 is made up of 16 amino acids. CDR1 SGHRS and CDR2 YFSETQ come from the germline V gene. V trimming: 3 bases; J trimming: 2 bases; junction bases outside the gene matches: 7. Here the CDR3 DNA reads TGCGCCAGCAGCTACCAGACAGGGATAAACACCGGGGAGCTGTTTTTT. Amino acid sequence: CASSYQTGINTGELFF.

The CDR3, as DNA: TGTGCCAGCATGGGCAGTTCTATGAACACTGAAGCTTTCTTT. Its protein product is CASMGSSMNTEAFF. The chain carries TRBV3-1 (or the pseudogene TRBV3-2) and TRBJ1-1; D unclear. V was pared by 7 bases and J by 0 bases, with 12 bases between. The CDR3 has 14 amino acids. Germline CDR1 and CDR2: LGHDT and YNNKEL (reference sequence).

The chain couples TRBV19 to TRBJ2-6, with 9 bases matching TRBD1. Germline CDR1 LNHDA, CDR2 SQIVND (reference sequence). Trimming cost V 6 bases and J 2 bases; bases outside gene matches: 8. The CDR3 spans 17 residues. CDR3 in DNA: TGTGCCAGTAGCGTCAAGACAGGGGGAACTGGGGCCAACGTCCTGACTTTC. Translating it yields CASSVKTGGTGANVLTF.

J is TRBJ1-1 and V is TRBV12-3 or TRBV12-4; TRBD1 is a possible D gene (5 bases). This CDR3 is 13 amino acids long. Trimming removed 6 bases from V and 3 bases from J, with 11 bases in between. DNA for the CDR3: TGTGCCAGCAGGCTTGGAGGGGACACTGAAGCTTTCTTT. Residues: CASRLGGDTEAFF.

CDR3: CASSEGLAQPQHF. The CDR3 nucleotides read TGTGCCAGCAGTGAAGGATTGGCTCAGCCCCAGCATTTT. This sequence joins TRBV6-1 and TRBJ1-5; D remains ambiguous. CDR3 length equals 13 residues. Germline V gene lookup returns CDR1 MNHNS and CDR2 SASEGT. With 1 base removed from V and 6 bases from J, the gap between germline ends came to 7 bases.

The chain employs TRBV3-1 (or the pseudogene TRBV3-2) and TRBJ1-2, with no clear D. V shed 0 bases and J shed 8 bases, with 10 bases lying between them. Germline loops: CDR1 LGHDT, CDR2 YNNKEL (reference sequence). The CDR3 has 13 amino acids. The CDR3: CASSQEASRGYTF. The DNA of the CDR3 is TGTGCCAGCAGCCAAGAGGCGTCGAGGGGCTACACCTTC.

This chain joins TRBV18 and TRBJ2-7; D gene ambiguous. The CDR3 sequence is 13 residues long. The V gene's germline CDR1 is KGHSH and CDR2 LQKENI. V was shortened by 4 bases and J by 1 base, with 8 bases between the two germline ends. The CDR3 spells CASSQEPSYEQYF. The CDR3 DNA is TGTGCCAGCTCACAGGAGCCGTCCTACGAGCAGTACTTC.

The rearrangement joins TRBV5-1 to TRBJ2-5; no reliable D call. This CDR3 is built from 16 residues. Germline V gives CDR1 SGHRS, CDR2 YFSETQ. Trimming took off 0 bases at V and 1 base at J, with 13 bases between the two ends. The CDR3 DNA reads as TGCGCCAGCAGCTTGGCAAGGCGGAGTACCCAAGAGACCCAGTACTTC. Encoded protein: CASSLARRSTQETQYF.

The gene calls are TRBV9 and TRBJ1-1; D is possibly TRBD1 (6 bases). V was pared by 2 bases and J by 7 bases, with 12 bases between. This CDR3 spans 13 amino acids. CDR1 and CDR2 from the germline V gene are SGDLS and YYNGEE. This CDR3 reads CASSVTGQHEAFF. CDR3 coding DNA: TGTGCCAGCAGCGTGACCGGACAGCATGAAGCTTTCTTT.

CDR3 in amino acids: CASSYMAPPPQHF. The CDR3 DNA sequence: TGTGCCAGCAGTTACATGGCCCCTCCGCCCCAGCATTTT. V usage is TRBV6-5 and J usage is TRBJ1-5; D not resolved. V lost 2 bases and J 9 bases, leaving 11 bases between the germline ends. There are 13 residues in the CDR3. The germline V gene encodes CDR1 MNHEY and CDR2 SVGAGI.